These 14 T cell receptor beta chains originate from one sample sequenced in a study of cytomegalovirus exposure and HLA in healthy donors. Both 60 Vbeta primers and 13 Jbeta primers went into the PCR. Sequencing was performed with immunoSEQ multiplex PCR; in TCRdb, only in-frame clones are kept and a portion is missing. The sample consists of 150,000 to 200,000 clones, around 80% of them appearing once. The sample was PBMCs. Source of these receptors: a woman aged 40 to 49 in good health and CMV-seronegative.

This chain joins TRBV11-3 and TRBJ1-1; perhaps TRBD1 as D (5 bases). V was trimmed by 5 bases and J by 4 bases, leaving 20 bases between them. Germline assignment: CDR1 SGHNT and CDR2 YENEEA. This CDR3 has 16 residues. The CDR3 spells CASSPGGAGKGTEAFF. CDR3 DNA: TGTGCCAGCAGCCCCGGAGGGGCGGGTAAGGGCACTGAAGCTTTCTTT.

The chain has TRBV5-6 and TRBJ2-2; D is uncertain. CDR1 SGHDT and CDR2 YYEEEE come from the germline V gene. Trimming left V 0 bases short and J 8 bases short, with 17 bases between. CDR3 size: 16 residues. The CDR3 loop reads CASSLVGGAIRGELFF. CDR3 nucleotide sequence: TGTGCCAGCAGCTTGGTTGGCGGAGCCATCCGAGGGGAGCTGTTTTTT.

The genes are TRBV2 and TRBJ2-2, with 10 bases matching TRBD2. Germline-derived CDR1 and CDR2 are SNHLY and FYNNEI. J lost 4 bases, V lost 7 bases, and 3 bases had no gene match. The length of the CDR3 is 14 residues. CDR3 nucleotide sequence: TGTGCCAGCAAGCGGGAGGGCCCCACCGGGGAGCTGTTTTTT. Encoded protein: CASKREGPTGELFF. Full variable domain (missing parts from reference TRBV2 and TRBJ2-2): EPEVTQTPSHQVTQMGQEVILRCVPISNHLYFYWYRQILGQKVEFLVSFYNNEISEKSEIFDDQFSVERPDGSNFTLKIRSTKLEDSAMYFCASKREGPTGELFFGEGSRLTVL.

As to this clone: At one end, the junction sequence differs from germline, possibly due to a read error. This rearrangement joins TRBV27 to TRBJ1-2; TRBD1 is a possible D gene (6 bases). The germline V gene has CDR1 MNHEY and CDR2 SMNVEV (reference sequence). This CDR3 is built from 14 residues. The CDR3 is CASSLYGGQNGYTF. The CDR3 region has the DNA TGTGCCAGCAGCTTATATGGGGGACAAAATGGCTACACCTTC.

The V call is TRBV29-1, the J call TRBJ1-2; 8 bases agree with TRBD1. V gave up 7 bases and J gave up 14 bases; unmatched junction bases: 18. CDR1 is SQVTM, CDR2 ANQGSEA, per germline. The CDR3 is 13 amino acids. CDR3 DNA sequence: TGCAGCGCAAGCGAGACAGGGGAGAGCCTAGAAACCTTC. It yields the protein CSASETGESLETF.

This chain links TRBV6-1 with TRBJ2-7, with D perhaps TRBD1 (6 bases). V lost 4 bases and J 2 bases, leaving 15 bases between the germline ends. Germline CDR1 reads MNHNS; CDR2 reads SASEGT. The CDR3 extends over 15 amino acids. The CDR3 DNA reads TGTGCCAGCAGTGCCCAGCAGGGGCTCCCCTACGAGCAGTACTTC. This translates into CASSAQQGLPYEQYF.

CDR3 DNA: TGTGCCAGCACTACCGGACAGGGGCTTGGGCAGCCCCAGCATTTT. Its translation: CASTTGQGLGQPQHF. J is TRBJ1-5 and V is TRBV28; 9 bases agree with TRBD1. There are 15 residues in the CDR3. The germline CDR1 and CDR2 sequences are MDHEN and SYDVKM. V lost 7 bases and J lost 7; bases outside the gene matches: 11.

This chain links TRBV19 with TRBJ2-2, with D possibly TRBD1 on 6 matching bases. V lost 6 bases, J lost 3 bases, and 11 bases lay in between. Germline values: CDR1 LNHDA, CDR2 SQIVND (reference sequence). This CDR3 is built from 14 residues. The CDR3 DNA sequence: TGTGCCAGTAGGCAGGGGTATTACACCGGGGAGCTGTTTTTT. Amino acid sequence: CASRQGYYTGELFF.

The chain carries TRBV2 and TRBJ1-1, with D perhaps matching TRBD1 (5 bases). Germline assignment: CDR1 SNHLY and CDR2 FYNNEI. This CDR3 has 15 amino acids. V lost 6 bases, J lost 1 base, and 15 bases lay in between. In DNA, the CDR3 is TGTGCCAGCAGAAACTACCCCACAGGGAACACTGAAGCTTTCTTT. As protein: CASRNYPTGNTEAFF.

For the CDR3, the DNA is TGCAGCGTTGAAGCTAGCGGGAGGTCCTACAATGAGCAGTTCTTC. Translation: CSVEASGRSYNEQFF. This chain joins TRBV29-1 and TRBJ2-1, with 11 bases aligning to TRBD2. J gave up 1 base and V 1 base, and 0 bases lay outside the gene matches. Germline V gene data show CDR1 as SQVTM and CDR2 as ANQGSEA. CDR3 length: 15 residues.

The V and J genes are TRBV19 and TRBJ1-5, with D maybe TRBD1 (5 bases). Germline V gives CDR1 LNHDA, CDR2 SQIVND (reference sequence). Between the trimmed V and J ends, which lost 6 bases and 4 bases, there was a span of 10 bases. This CDR3 has 13 amino acids. The CDR3 DNA reads as TGTGCCAGTAGCCATGGGGGGAATCAGCCCCAGCATTTT. It yields the protein CASSHGGNQPQHF.

The V and J genes are TRBV11-3 and TRBJ2-4, with D perhaps TRBD1 (6 bases). The germline gives CDR1 SGHNT, CDR2 YENEEA. The V end lost 3 bases, the J end lost 0 bases, and 9 bases lay between the germline ends. This CDR3 contains 15 residues. The CDR3 protein is CASSLGTLAKNIQYF. In DNA, the CDR3 is TGTGCCAGCAGCTTGGGGACACTAGCCAAAAACATTCAGTACTTC. Based on the CDR3 plus reference TRBV11-3 and TRBJ2-4, the full variable domain is EAGVVQSPRYKIIEKKQPVAFWCNPISGHNTLYWYLQNLGQGPELLIRYENEEAVDDSQLPKDRFSAERLKGVDSTLKIQPAELGDSAVYLCASSLGTLAKNIQYFGAGTRLSVL.

This clone was observed a few times. The rearrangement joins TRBV4-2 to TRBJ1-2; D is unclear. Germline CDR1 is LGHNA and CDR2 is YNFKEQ. V lost 1 base and J 2 bases, leaving 11 bases between the germline ends. CDR3 size: 15 residues. The CDR3 DNA is TGTGCCAGCAGCCAAGTTGATGGGGAGAACTATGGCTACACCTTC. Its protein product is CASSQVDGENYGYTF.

J is TRBJ2-5 and V is TRBV19; maybe TRBD2 (6 bases). CDR3 length: 14 amino acids. The V end lost 7 bases, the J end lost 2 bases, and 14 bases lay between the germline ends. CDR1 and CDR2 from the germline V gene are LNHDA and SQIVND (reference sequence). The CDR3: CASTLGSGQETQYF. CDR3 nucleotides: TGTGCCAGTACCCTGGGTAGCGGACAAGAGACCCAGTACTTC.